The entry that follows covers one TCR beta chain sequence. The antigen is unknown. This specimen comes from a study of cytomegalovirus exposure and HLA in healthy donors. Study outcomes and limitations: The authors later linked a missense DCLRE1C variant to TCR beta V- and J-gene trimming.

Both 60 Vbeta primers and 13 Jbeta primers went into the PCR. Generated by immunoSEQ multiplex PCR, the TCRdb table keeps only in-frame clones and is missing some. The profile shows 200,000 or so clones, 76% of them singletons. Germline loops: CDR1 SGHDT, CDR2 YYEEEE. The CDR3 has 17 amino acids. With V trimmed by 4 bases and J by 3 bases, 6 bases remained unmatched. The gene calls are TRBV5-6 and TRBJ2-1, with 14 bases identical to TRBD2. The clonotype comes from a man aged 18-30 years in good health and CMV-seronegative. The specimen sequenced was PBMCs. The CDR3 DNA reads TGTGCCAGCAGCCGACTAGCGGGAGGGGGGTTCTACAATGAGCAGTTCTTC. Translation: CASSRLAGGGFYNEQFF.